What follows is one T cell receptor (beta chain) and its context. Antigen unknown. Germline V gene sequence: CDR1 SGHDT, CDR2 YYEEEE. V was pared by 4 bases and J by 1 base, with 8 bases of the junction left unmatched. There are 16 residues in the CDR3. The treatment here: oral pan-JAK inhibitor, 5-10 mg twice daily. From PBMCs, CD4+ and CD8+ T cells were sorted. The entry originates in a study of CD8+ T cells in alopecia areata. Study-wide context: Treatment of the treated patients consisted of oral tofacitinib, 5 to 10 mg twice daily. Patients remained on tofacitinib for 6 to 18 months and then went 6 months without it. Study-level results: TCR sharing across patients was less clear than in mice, possibly HLA-related.

Extraction of RNA preceded its reverse transcription into cDNA, which served as the sequencing template. The table came from immunoSEQ multiplex PCR; TCRdb's copy has only in-frame clones and leaves some out. The sample carries tens of thousands of clones, 70% to 80% recorded once. J is TRBJ2-3 and V is TRBV5-6; the match to TRBD2 covers 8 bases. This clonotype was obtained from a human donor with alopecia areata. The material was CD8+ T cells sorted from blood, obtained at approximately week 45, from a patient treated with tofacitinib. The CDR3, as DNA: TGTGCCAGCAGCCCAGCGGGTAGCGGGGGCACAGATACGCAGTATTTT. It translates to CASSPAGSGGTDTQYF.